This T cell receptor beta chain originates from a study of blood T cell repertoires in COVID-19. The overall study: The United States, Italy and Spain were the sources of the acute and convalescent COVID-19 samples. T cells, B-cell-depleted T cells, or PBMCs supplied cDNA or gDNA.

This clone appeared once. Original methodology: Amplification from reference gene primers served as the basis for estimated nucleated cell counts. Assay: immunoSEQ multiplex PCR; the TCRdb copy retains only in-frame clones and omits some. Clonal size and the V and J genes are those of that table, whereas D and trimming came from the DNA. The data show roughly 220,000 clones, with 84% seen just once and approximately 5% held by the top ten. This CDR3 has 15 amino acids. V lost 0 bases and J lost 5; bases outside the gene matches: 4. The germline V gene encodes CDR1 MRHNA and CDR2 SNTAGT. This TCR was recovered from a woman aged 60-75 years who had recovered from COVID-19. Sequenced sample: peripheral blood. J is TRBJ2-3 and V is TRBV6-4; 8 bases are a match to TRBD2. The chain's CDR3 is CASSDSGGAGDTQYF. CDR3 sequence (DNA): TGTGCCAGCAGTGACTCCGGGGGGGCTGGAGATACGCAGTATTTT.